This T cell receptor (beta chain) is from a study of T cells in localized non-small cell lung cancer (TCRdb year 2020). Regarding the complete study: T cell repertoires of 236 early-stage NSCLC patients were analyzed, with tumors being compared against uninvolved tumor-adjacent lungs. The cohort consisted of around 250 treatment-naive NSCLC patients whose localized lung tumors had been resected. The mean age of the NSCLC patients was about 70 years, with 130 or so men and over 100 women. Broader findings and caveats from the paper: A median of around 50 of the top 100 tumor clones turned up in the paired uninvolved adjacent lung, and about 28 of those clones also ranked among the top 100 of that same adjacent lung. Because the study design was exploratory, TCR variables were selected using unadjusted p-values without false-discovery rate correction. The highest T cell clonality was observed in uninvolved tumor-adjacent lung, where clonality exceeded that of tumor, suggesting that antigenic responses were more focused in uninvolved tumor-adjacent lung. Higher blood T cell density associated with longer overall survival, while higher adjacent-lung clonality associated with shorter survival. Because multi-region sequencing of the tumors was not done, intratumor heterogeneity could not be ruled out.

The immunoSEQ Assay was used to sequence TCR beta CDR3 regions from DNA. As for how the authors treated the data: T cell density was computed as TCR beta template counts normalized to usable DNA estimated by amplifying housekeeping genes. Richness was estimated with the preseqR package, extrapolating to 400,000 templates for PBMC samples and 120,000 templates for tissue samples. Clonality was calculated as one minus Pielou's evenness. Tissue-enriched TCRs were identified through differential abundance testing performed on productive amino-acid clonotypes, with a minimum total count of 5 and an alpha of 0.1. The Jaccard Index and the Morisita Overlap Index were used to measure how much the repertoires overlapped between compartments. TCR beta CDR3s were clustered by GLIPH together with public tetramer-defined viral CDR3s, and at least three viral sequences plus V-gene enrichment were required for viral motifs. This immuneACCESS table, as held by TCRdb, lists in-frame sequences with V and J called but not all clones. Of the missing ones, under half trace to an unresolved V gene in checked studies; the others have no known cause. From that table come the V and J calls and clone size; the DNA was used to work out D and trimming. The sample profile shows around 36,000 clones; around 79% of them were found once. The leading ten clones occupy about a third of the sample.

Comment on this clone: Its antigen is not yet known. Per-nucleotide qualities are absent, and no much larger clonotype sits a single base away.

At diagnosis, tumor, uninvolved tumor-adjacent lung and peripheral blood were collected and then preserved as a mix of FFPE and fresh-frozen material. Blood samples were analyzed as peripheral blood mononuclear cells for TCR repertoire profiling. The germline V end is reduced by 4 bases and the J end by 9 bases; junction bases left unmatched: 9. CDR3 length: 16 amino acids, cysteine to phenylalanine. Only the CDR3 region is kept as DNA, spanning 48 bases read in frame from base 1. Via the germline V gene, CDR1 is SGDLS and CDR2 YYNGEE. The chain employs TRBV9 and TRBJ2-1; 14 middle bases align to TRBD2. The input for sequencing was PBMCs, taken before any cancer treatment. This TCR was recovered from a woman aged 40-75 years with stage II squamous cell lung carcinoma. The CDR3 corresponds to CASSPPGTSGSSEQFF. The nucleotides are TGTGCCAGCAGCCCCCCCGGGACTAGCGGGAGTAGTGAGCAGTTCTTC. Extended through the reference TRBV9 and TRBJ2-1 proteins, this CDR3 yields the full variable domain: DSGVTQTPKHLITATGQRVTLRCSPRSGDLSVYWYQQSLDQGLQFLIQYYNGEERAKGNILERFSAQQFPDLHSELNLSSLELGDSALYFCASSPPGTSGSSEQFFGPGTRLTVL.